These T cell receptor beta chains were read from a single sample in a study of T-cell reconstitution after alpha-beta-depleted transplantation in children. TCRdb ran MiXCR on the PCR reads and lists one entry per CDR3 protein. The repertoire has about 590,000 distinct CDR3 sequences, 10% to 15% of them found once; the top ten carry approximately 2.1%. Sequenced material: PBMCs, mostly from graft donor cells, taken 360 days after TCRalphabeta/CD19-depleted stem cell transplant. Receptors originate from a male patient younger than 18 who had a stem cell transplant for acute myeloid leukemia, so the T cells may come from the graft donor. CDR3s include the opening cysteine and the closing phenylalanine or tryptophan. A D gene is named only where the DNA matches it firmly. Some rows mark clone size as missing; the rest say once, few, many or name a class of expanded clone.

d_gene: .; abundance: .; j_gene: TRBJ2-1; v_gene: TRBV28; CDR3nt: TGTGCCAGCAGGGTGTTTGGCGAGCAGTTCTTC; CDR3aa: CASRVFGEQFF
d_gene: TRBD2; abundance: few; j_gene: TRBJ2-1; v_gene: TRBV7-2; CDR3nt: TGTGCCAGCAGCTTAACCCCGGGACTAGTGGTTGAGCAGTTCTTC; CDR3aa: CASSLTPGLVVEQFF
d_gene: .; abundance: many; j_gene: TRBJ2-7; v_gene: TRBV29-1; CDR3nt: TGCAGCGCCTGGGTCGGCGGAGATGGGTACTTC; CDR3aa: CSAWVGGDGYF
d_gene: .; abundance: .; j_gene: TRBJ2-1; v_gene: TRBV7-2; CDR3nt: TGTGCCAGCAGCTTGCCACAGGGACCCCTCTACAATGAGCAGTTCTTC; CDR3aa: CASSLPQGPLYNEQFF
d_gene: .; abundance: few; j_gene: TRBJ1-1; v_gene: TRBV6-2/TRBV6-3; CDR3nt: TGTGCCAGCAGAACATTCCTCGACGGGAACACTGAAGCTTTCTTT; CDR3aa: CASRTFLDGNTEAFF
d_gene: .; abundance: .; j_gene: TRBJ2-1; v_gene: TRBV28; CDR3nt: TGTGCCAGCTCCAGGGGGGGGGTTTTTCTGGTCAATGAGCAGTTCTTC; CDR3aa: CASSRGGVFLVNEQFF
d_gene: TRBD2; abundance: .; j_gene: TRBJ2-7; v_gene: TRBV2; CDR3nt: TGTGCCAGCAGTGTTGAGGGACTAGCGGGAGGGTGGAACGAGCAGTACTTC; CDR3aa: CASSVEGLAGGWNEQYF
d_gene: TRBD1; abundance: few; j_gene: TRBJ2-2; v_gene: TRBV24-1; CDR3nt: TGTGCCACCAGTGATTTCCGACAGGGGGGTGACACCGGGGAGCTGTTTTTT; CDR3aa: CATSDFRQGGDTGELFF
d_gene: TRBD2; abundance: .; j_gene: TRBJ2-5; v_gene: TRBV28; CDR3nt: TGTGCCAGCAGCCCCATGAGGGAGGGCCGAGAGACCCAGTACTTC; CDR3aa: CASSPMREGRETQYF
d_gene: TRBD2; abundance: .; j_gene: TRBJ2-7; v_gene: TRBV7-8; CDR3nt: TGTGCCAGCAGCCTCGGGACTAGCGGGAGAGTTGGTTACGAGCAGTACTTC; CDR3aa: CASSLGTSGRVGYEQYF
d_gene: .; abundance: .; j_gene: TRBJ2-1; v_gene: TRBV11-2; CDR3nt: TGTGCCAGCAGCTTTGTGCAGGCAGAGCAGTTCTTC; CDR3aa: CASSFVQAEQFF
d_gene: .; abundance: .; j_gene: TRBJ2-7; v_gene: TRBV9; CDR3nt: TGTGCCAGCAGCGTAGGGACTGGAACTACCTACGAGCAGTACTTC; CDR3aa: CASSVGTGTTYEQYF
d_gene: .; abundance: many; j_gene: TRBJ2-2; v_gene: TRBV6-1; CDR3nt: TGTGCCAGCAGCTCACGCGGAGGGACCGGGGAGCTGTTTTTT; CDR3aa: CASSSRGGTGELFF
d_gene: TRBD2; abundance: many; j_gene: TRBJ2-3; v_gene: TRBV12-3/TRBV12-4; CDR3nt: TGTGCCAGCAGTCCCCTGACTAGCGGGAGGGCCGTCGCAGATACGCAGTATTTT; CDR3aa: CASSPLTSGRAVADTQYF